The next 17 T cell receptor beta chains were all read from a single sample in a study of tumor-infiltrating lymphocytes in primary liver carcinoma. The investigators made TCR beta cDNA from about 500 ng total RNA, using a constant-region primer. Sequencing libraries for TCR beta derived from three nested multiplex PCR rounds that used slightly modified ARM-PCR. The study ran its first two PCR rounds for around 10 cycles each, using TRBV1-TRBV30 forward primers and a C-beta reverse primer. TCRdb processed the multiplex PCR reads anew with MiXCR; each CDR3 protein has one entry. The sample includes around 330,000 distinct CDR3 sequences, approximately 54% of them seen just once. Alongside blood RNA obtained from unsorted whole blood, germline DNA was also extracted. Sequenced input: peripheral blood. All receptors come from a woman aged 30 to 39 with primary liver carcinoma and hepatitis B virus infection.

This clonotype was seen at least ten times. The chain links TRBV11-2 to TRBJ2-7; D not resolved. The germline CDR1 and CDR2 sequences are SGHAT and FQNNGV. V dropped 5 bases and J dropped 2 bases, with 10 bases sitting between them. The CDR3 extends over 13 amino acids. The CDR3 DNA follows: TGTGCCAGCAGCACCCAGCCCACCTACGAGCAGTACTTC. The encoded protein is CASSTQPTYEQYF.

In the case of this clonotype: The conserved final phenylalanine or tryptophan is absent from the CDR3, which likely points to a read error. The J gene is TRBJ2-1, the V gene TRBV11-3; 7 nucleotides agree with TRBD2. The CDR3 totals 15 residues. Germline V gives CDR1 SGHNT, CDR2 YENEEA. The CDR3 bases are TGTGGCAGCAGCCTCACGGGCGGGGGCTACAATGAGCAGTTCTCC. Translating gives CGSSLTGGGYNEQFS.

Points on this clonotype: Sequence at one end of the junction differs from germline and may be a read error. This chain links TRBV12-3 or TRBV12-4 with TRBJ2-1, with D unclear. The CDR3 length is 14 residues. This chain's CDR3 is CAGSPRTIYNEQFF. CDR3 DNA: TGTGCCGGCAGTCCCCGTACCATCTACAATGAGCAGTTCTTC.

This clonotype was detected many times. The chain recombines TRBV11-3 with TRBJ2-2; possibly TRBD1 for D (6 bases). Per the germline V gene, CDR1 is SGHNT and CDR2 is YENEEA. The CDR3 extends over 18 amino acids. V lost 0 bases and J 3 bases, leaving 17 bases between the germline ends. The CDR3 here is CASSLDRLGQGHTGELFF. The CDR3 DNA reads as TGTGCCAGCAGCTTAGATAGGTTGGGCCAGGGGCACACCGGGGAGCTGTTTTTT.

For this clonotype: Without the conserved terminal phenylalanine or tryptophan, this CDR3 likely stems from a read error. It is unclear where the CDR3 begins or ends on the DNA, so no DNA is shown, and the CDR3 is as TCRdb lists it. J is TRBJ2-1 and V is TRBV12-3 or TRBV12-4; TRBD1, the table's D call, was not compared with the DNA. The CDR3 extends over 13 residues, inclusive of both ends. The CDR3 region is CASITLGANERFL.

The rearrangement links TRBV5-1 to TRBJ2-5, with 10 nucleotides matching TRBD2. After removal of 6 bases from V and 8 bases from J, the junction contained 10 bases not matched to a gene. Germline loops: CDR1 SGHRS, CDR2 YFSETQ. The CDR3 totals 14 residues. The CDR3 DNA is TGCGCCAGCACTAGGACTAGCGGCCCAGATACCCAGTACTTC. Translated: CASTRTSGPDTQYF.

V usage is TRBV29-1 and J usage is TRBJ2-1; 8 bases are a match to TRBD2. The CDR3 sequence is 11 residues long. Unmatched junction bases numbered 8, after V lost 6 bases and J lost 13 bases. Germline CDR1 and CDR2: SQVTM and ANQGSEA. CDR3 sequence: CSVYSGISQFF. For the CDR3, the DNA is TGCAGCGTATATAGCGGGATCTCTCAGTTCTTC.

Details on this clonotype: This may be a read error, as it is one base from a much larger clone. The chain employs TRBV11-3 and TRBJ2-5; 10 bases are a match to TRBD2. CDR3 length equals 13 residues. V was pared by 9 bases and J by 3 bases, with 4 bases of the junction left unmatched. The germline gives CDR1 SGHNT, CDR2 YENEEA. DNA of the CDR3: TGTGCCAGGATCGGACTAGCGGAAGAGACCCAGTACTTC. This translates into CARIGLAEETQYF.

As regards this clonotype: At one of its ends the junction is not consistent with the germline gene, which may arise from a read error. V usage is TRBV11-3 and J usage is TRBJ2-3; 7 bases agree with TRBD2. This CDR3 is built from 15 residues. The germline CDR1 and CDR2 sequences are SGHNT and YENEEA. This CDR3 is CASSFRGEGADMQYF. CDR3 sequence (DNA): TGTGCCAGCAGCTTTCGCGGGGAGGGCGCAGATATGCAGTATTTT.

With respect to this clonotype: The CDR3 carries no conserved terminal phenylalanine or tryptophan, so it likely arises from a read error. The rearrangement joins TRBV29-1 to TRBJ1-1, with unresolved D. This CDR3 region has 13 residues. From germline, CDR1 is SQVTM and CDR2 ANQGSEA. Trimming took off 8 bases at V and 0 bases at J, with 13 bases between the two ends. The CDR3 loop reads CSFVTQLNTEAFI. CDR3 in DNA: TGCAGCTTTGTAACTCAACTGAACACTGAAGCTTTCATT.

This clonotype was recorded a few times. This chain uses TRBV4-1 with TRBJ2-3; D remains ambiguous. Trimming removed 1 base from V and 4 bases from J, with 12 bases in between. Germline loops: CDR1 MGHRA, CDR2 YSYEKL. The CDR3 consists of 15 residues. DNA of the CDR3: TGCGCCAGCAGCCAAGGTTCAGTGGGGTCAGATACGCAGTATTTT. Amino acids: CASSQGSVGSDTQYF.

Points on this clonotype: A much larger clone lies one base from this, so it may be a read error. The CDR3 sequence: CANSTLSEGDQYF. The CDR3 nucleotides are TGTGCCAACAGCACCTTAAGCGAAGGGGACCAGTACTTC. This rearrangement joins TRBV4-2 to TRBJ2-5; a weak D match, TRBD1 (5 bases). The CDR3 is made up of 13 amino acids. CDR1 is LGHNA and CDR2 is YNFKEQ in the germline V gene.

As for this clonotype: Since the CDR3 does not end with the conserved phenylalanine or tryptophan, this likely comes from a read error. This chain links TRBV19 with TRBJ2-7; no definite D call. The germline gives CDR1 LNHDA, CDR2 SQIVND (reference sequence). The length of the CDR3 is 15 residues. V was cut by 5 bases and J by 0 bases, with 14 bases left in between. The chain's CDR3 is CASSFRDSSSYEQYS. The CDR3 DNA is TGTGCCAGTAGTTTTAGAGACTCCAGCTCCTACGAGCAGTACTCC.

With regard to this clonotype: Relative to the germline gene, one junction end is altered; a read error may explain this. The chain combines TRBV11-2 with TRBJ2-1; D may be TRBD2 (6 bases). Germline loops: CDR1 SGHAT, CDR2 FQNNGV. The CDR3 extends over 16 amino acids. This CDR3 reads CASSWAGAGYYNVQFF. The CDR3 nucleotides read TGTGCTAGCAGCTGGGCCGGAGCGGGCTACTACAATGTGCAGTTCTTC.

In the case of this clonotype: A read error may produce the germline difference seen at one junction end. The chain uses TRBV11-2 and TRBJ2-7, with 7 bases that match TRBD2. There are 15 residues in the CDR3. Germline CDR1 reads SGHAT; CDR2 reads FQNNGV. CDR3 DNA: TGCGCCAGCAGCTGGATGCTGGGGGGGAACTACGAGCAGTACTTC. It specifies CASSWMLGGNYEQYF.

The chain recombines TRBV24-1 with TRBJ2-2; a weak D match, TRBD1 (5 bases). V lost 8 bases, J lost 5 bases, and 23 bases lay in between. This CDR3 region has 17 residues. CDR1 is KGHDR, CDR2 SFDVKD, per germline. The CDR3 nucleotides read TGTGCCACCAACCGACTTGCCGGACATGGGAAGACCGGGGAGCTGTTTTTT. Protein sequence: CATNRLAGHGKTGELFF.

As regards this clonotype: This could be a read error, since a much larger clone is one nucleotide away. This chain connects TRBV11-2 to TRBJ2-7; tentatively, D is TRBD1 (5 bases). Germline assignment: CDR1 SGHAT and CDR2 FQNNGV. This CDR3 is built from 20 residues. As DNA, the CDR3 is TGTGCCAACAGCTTCTTAATCCCGGCCAGGGTCCTCGCCCGGAACTACGAGCAGTACTTC. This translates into CANSFLIPARVLARNYEQYF.